The sequence of this T cell receptor beta chain was determined in a study of Graves' ophthalmopathy and Graves' hyperthyroidism. Study findings and constraints: Most expanded clonotypes in thyroid above 0.001 frequency also showed up in blood. Ophthalmopathy progression prediction by the model yielded a sensitivity of roughly 67% and a specificity of 72% to 75%.

V lost 0 bases and J 8 bases, leaving 16 bases between the germline ends. Looked up from germline, CDR1 is DFQATT and CDR2 is SNEGSKA (reference sequence). There are 14 residues in the CDR3. A remark on this clonotype: Its target is not known.

As the template, RNA transcripts were used to amplify TCR beta CDR3 regions. RT-PCR in the first round used HTBI primers; a second-round multiplex PCR followed. TCRdb ran MiXCR on the multiplex PCR reads and lists one entry per CDR3 protein. Among about 380,000 distinct CDR3 sequences listed, 15% were seen once. Ophthalmopathy absent within 18 months of follow-up marked hyperthyroidism as stable. Patients in the hyperthyroidism group, adults aged 18 to 65, were newly diagnosed, under 2 months' duration. The rearrangement links TRBV20-1 to TRBJ1-2; no clear D. This clonotype originated in a woman under 30 with stable Graves' hyperthyroidism. The specimen sequenced was peripheral blood. CDR3: CSARDLPPREGYTF. In DNA, the CDR3 is TGCAGTGCTAGAGATCTCCCGCCGAGGGAAGGCTACACCTTC.